The entry below gives a single TCR beta chain sequence along with its context. Its antigen is not identified. The data belong to a study of T cell repertoires in cytomegalovirus infection. About the research overall: An indication of both CMV infection and matching HLA type came from public TCR beta signatures. General observations from the study: Within the response measured ex vivo, HLA-C-restricted CMV-specific TCR beta clonotypes were dominant. Summed public TCR beta family frequency identified CMV carriers bearing the relevant HLA.

A single record per CDR3 protein comes from TCRdb applying MiXCR to the reads. This table holds over 90,000 distinct CDR3 sequences, 16% found once. This CDR3 is built from 14 residues. V was clipped by 1 base and J by 4 bases, with 10 bases between them. Germline loops: CDR1 SGHVS, CDR2 FNYEAQ. J is TRBJ1-1 and V is TRBV7-6; D not resolved. This receptor was obtained from a human donor in good health (CMV status not recorded). Some clones in this sample may be carry-over from other donors' samples. The sequenced sample consisted of PBMCs. CDR3 amino acids: CASSLDISITEAFF. The CDR3, as DNA: TGTGCCAGCAGCTTAGACATCTCCATCACTGAAGCTTTCTTT.